This paragraph reports one T cell receptor (beta chain). Germline values: CDR1 SGHRS, CDR2 YFSETQ. Unmatched junction bases numbered 12, after V lost 0 bases and J lost 10 bases. This CDR3 contains 15 residues. Here immunoSEQ multiplex PCR was the method, and the copy in TCRdb shows in-frame clones only, minus some. The repertoire has some 170,000 clones, 80% to 90% of them found once; the top ten carry 1.6%. This specimen comes from a study of blood T cell repertoires in COVID-19. Study summary: Nucleic acid was either cDNA or gDNA, and it came from T cells, B-cell-depleted T cells, or PBMCs.

The TCR originated in a woman aged 45-60 years with acute or convalescent COVID-19. The chain couples TRBV5-1 to TRBJ1-1; 7 bases match TRBD1. Sequenced material: peripheral blood. CDR3 bases: TGCGCCAGCAGCTTGGAATTCCGACAGGGTAGTGGAGCTTTCTTT. Its protein is CASSLEFRQGSGAFF. The full variable domain, its missing parts supplied by reference TRBV5-1 and TRBJ1-1, is KAGVTQTPRYLIKTRGQQVTLSCSPISGHRSVSWYQQTPGQGLQFLFEYFSETQRNKGNFPGRFSGRQFSNSRSEMNVSTLELGDSALYLCASSLEFRQGSGAFFGQGTRLTVV.